The rows below give T cell receptor beta chains drawn from one sample of a study of patients and donors after allogeneic stem cell transplantation. TCRdb recomputed calls from the RT-PCR reads with MiXCR, one row per CDR3 protein. The sample has approximately 210,000 distinct CDR3 sequences; less than 45% are singletons. The sequenced material came from blood, either unsorted or a sorted T cell fraction (not recorded which). The receptors were gathered from a human donor who was either an allogeneic HSCT recipient or a stem cell or donor lymphocyte infusion donor (not recorded which). It is not recorded whose cells these are; they may come from a transplant donor. Each CDR3 is given with its conserved first and last residue. The D gene is left open where the match is weak. Size is omitted from some rows. Given values are once, few, many or a class for expanded clones.

D: -; V: TRBV9; J: TRBJ1-5; size: few; CDR3: CASSVDGGFNQPQHF; DNA: TGTGCCAGCAGCGTAGATGGCGGGTTCAATCAGCCCCAGCATTTT
D: -; V: TRBV5-1; J: TRBJ2-3; size: -; CDR3: CASSLSSDQDTQYF; DNA: TGCGCCAGCAGCTTGTCGAGCGATCAGGATACGCAGTATTTT
D: TRBD1; V: TRBV6-5; J: TRBJ1-1; size: few; CDR3: CASRTDRGPEAFF; DNA: TGTGCCAGCAGAACCGACAGGGGCCCTGAAGCTTTCTTT
D: -; V: TRBV5-5; J: TRBJ1-4; size: few; CDR3: CASSLGGSLDNEKLFF; DNA: TGTGCCAGCAGCTTGGGTGGAAGCCTTGATAATGAAAAACTGTTTTTT
D: TRBD1; V: TRBV9; J: TRBJ1-1; size: few; CDR3: CASSGGQGAIGEAFF; DNA: TGTGCCAGCAGCGGCGGACAGGGGGCGATAGGTGAAGCTTTCTTT
D: -; V: TRBV12-3/TRBV12-4; J: TRBJ1-5; size: -; CDR3: CASSFFRDQPQHF; DNA: TGTGCCAGCAGTTTCTTCAGGGATCAGCCCCAGCATTTT
D: -; V: TRBV9; J: TRBJ1-2; size: few; CDR3: CASTPRGYNGYTF; DNA: TGTGCCAGCACCCCCCGGGGGTATAATGGCTACACCTTC
D: -; V: TRBV27; J: TRBJ1-1; size: -; CDR3: CASSLVGGAEAFF; DNA: TGTGCCAGCAGTTTAGTGGGGGGCGCGGAGGCTTTCTTT
D: -; V: TRBV12-3/TRBV12-4; J: TRBJ2-4; size: -; CDR3: CASSLEGNKNIQYF; DNA: TGTGCCAGCAGTTTAGAAGGCAACAAAAACATTCAGTACTTC
D: TRBD1; V: TRBV7-3; J: TRBJ1-5; size: many; CDR3: CASSRGPNQPQHF; DNA: TGTGCCAGCAGCAGGGGGCCCAATCAGCCCCAGCATTTT
D: -; V: TRBV7-6; J: TRBJ1-2; size: few; CDR3: CASSPDMNYGYTF; DNA: TGTGCCAGCAGCCCGGACATGAACTATGGCTACACCTTC
D: -; V: TRBV27; J: TRBJ1-5; size: -; CDR3: CASSTRGEGNQPQHF; DNA: TGTGCCAGCAGTACCCGAGGGGAGGGCAATCAGCCCCAGCATTTT
D: TRBD1; V: TRBV6-2/TRBV6-3; J: TRBJ2-2; size: -; CDR3: CASSSPRGRSTGELFF; DNA: TGTGCCAGCAGTTCCCCCAGGGGGCGTTCCACCGGGGAGCTGTTTTTT
D: -; V: TRBV12-3/TRBV12-4; J: TRBJ1-5; size: few; CDR3: CASSLDWSNQPQHF; DNA: TGTGCCAGCAGTTTAGACTGGAGCAATCAGCCCCAGCATTTT
D: -; V: TRBV30; J: TRBJ1-1; size: -; CDR3: CAWSHRGINTEAFF; DNA: TGTGCCTGGAGTCACCGGGGGATAAACACTGAAGCTTTCTTT
D: TRBD1; V: TRBV7-9; J: TRBJ1-6; size: -; CDR3: CASSSGQGGRGISPLHF; DNA: TGTGCCAGCAGCTCCGGACAGGGCGGGAGAGGGATTTCACCCCTCCACTTT
D: -; V: TRBV29-1; J: TRBJ2-1; size: -; CDR3: CSSRLGPYNEQFF; DNA: TGCAGCTCGAGACTAGGTCCGTACAATGAGCAGTTCTTC
D: -; V: TRBV7-7; J: TRBJ2-1; size: few; CDR3: CASSLERTGPFRLNEQFF; DNA: TGTGCCAGCAGCTTAGAAAGAACAGGTCCGTTTAGGCTGAATGAGCAGTTCTTC
D: -; V: TRBV18; J: TRBJ1-2; size: -; CDR3: CASSPPGLFNYGYTF; DNA: TGTGCCAGCTCACCACCAGGGCTTTTTAACTATGGCTACACCTTC
D: TRBD2; V: TRBV7-9; J: TRBJ2-1; size: -; CDR3: CASSLVVSGSHEQFF; DNA: TGTGCCAGCAGCTTAGTAGTTAGCGGGAGCCATGAGCAGTTCTTC
D: TRBD1; V: TRBV18; J: TRBJ1-2; size: -; CDR3: CASSPTGTGVNYGYTF; DNA: TGTGCCAGCTCACCGACCGGGACAGGGGTTAACTATGGCTACACCTTC
D: TRBD2; V: TRBV27; J: TRBJ2-3; size: -; CDR3: CASSLMLAATDTQYF; DNA: TGTGCCAGCAGTTTAATGCTAGCGGCCACAGATACGCAGTATTTT
D: -; V: TRBV9; J: TRBJ1-2; size: few; CDR3: CASSPRQGSFYGYTF; DNA: TGTGCCAGCAGCCCGCGTCAGGGGTCATTCTATGGCTACACCTTC
D: TRBD1; V: TRBV6-5; J: TRBJ1-4; size: -; CDR3: CASSKQGSTNEKLFF; DNA: TGTGCCAGCAGCAAACAGGGGTCAACTAATGAAAAACTGTTTTTT
D: -; V: TRBV3-1; J: TRBJ2-2; size: few; CDR3: CASSRGNTGELFF; DNA: TGTGCCAGCAGCCGGGGTAACACCGGGGAGCTGTTTTTT